This entry lists 20 T cell receptor beta chains sequenced from one sample in a study of cytomegalovirus exposure and HLA in healthy donors. Primers for the PCR totalled 60 Vbeta and 13 Jbeta. The method was immunoSEQ multiplex PCR; TCRdb's version includes in-frame clones alone and lacks a portion of them. This sample has 100,000 or so clones, with approximately 70% found just once. Sequencing used PBMCs. The receptors here all came from a man aged 25-45 years in good health and CMV-seronegative.

The rearrangement uses TRBV5-4 and TRBJ2-4, with a possible D match to TRBD1 (6 bases). Deletions cut 0 bases from V and 7 bases from J, with 14 bases between. Germline V CDR1 and CDR2: SGHNT, YYREEE (reference sequence). This CDR3 contains 15 residues. CDR3 in amino acids: CASSLAADSGNIQYF. Written as DNA, the CDR3 is TGTGCCAGCAGCTTGGCCGCGGACAGTGGGAACATTCAGTACTTC.

The V call is TRBV9, the J call TRBJ2-1; TRBD2 matches 8 bases. Germline trimming cut 0 bases from V and 9 bases from J; bases unmatched to any gene: 8. Germline CDR1 and CDR2: SGDLS and YYNGEE. This CDR3 spans 15 amino acids. CDR3 amino acids: CASSVGGGRQSEQFF. In DNA, the CDR3 is TGTGCCAGCAGCGTAGGGGGCGGGAGGCAATCTGAGCAGTTCTTC.

The gene calls are TRBV28 and TRBJ2-2; 8 bases align to TRBD1. V was clipped by 5 bases and J by 6 bases; unmatched bases: 8. The V gene's germline CDR1 is MDHEN and CDR2 SYDVKM. CDR3 length: 15 amino acids. CDR3 in DNA: TGTGCCAGCAGTAATCTACAGGGGGGAGCCGGGGAGCTGTTTTTT. It is translated as CASSNLQGGAGELFF.

The chain employs TRBV7-9 and TRBJ2-7; D remains ambiguous. V dropped 8 bases and J dropped 7 bases, with 21 bases sitting between them. Germline V gene data show CDR1 as SEHNR and CDR2 as FQNEAQ (reference sequence). This CDR3 region has 14 residues. The CDR3 nucleotides read TGTGCCAGCTCCCCCACCGCAGCGAGTGGGGAGCAGTACTTC. Translating it yields CASSPTAASGEQYF.

V and J are TRBV14 and TRBJ2-1; TRBD1 might be the D (5 bases). V was cut by 5 bases and J by 4 bases, with 15 bases left in between. Germline assignment: CDR1 SGHDN and CDR2 FVKESK. CDR3 length: 15 residues. CDR3 in amino acids: CASSGQDGRYNEQFF. CDR3 sequence (DNA): TGTGCCAGCAGCGGACAAGATGGACGTTACAATGAGCAGTTCTTC.

Concerning this clone: The sample carries other DNA sequences with the same CDR3. The CDR3 DNA sequence: TGTGCCAGCAGTCAGCCCGGACAGGGAGTACATGGCTACACCTTC. Translation: CASSQPGQGVHGYTF. This chain uses TRBV6-6 with TRBJ1-2; 8 bases agree with TRBD1. Per the germline V gene, CDR1 is MNHNY and CDR2 is SVGAGI (reference sequence). Trimming took 5 bases from V and 6 from J; bases not matched to a gene: 11. The CDR3 spans 15 residues.

This clone was found a few times. The rearrangement uses TRBV11-2 and TRBJ2-1; 12 bases align to TRBD2. V dropped 5 bases and J dropped 9; count of bases not matched to a gene: 11. The CDR3 consists of 16 residues. Germline CDR1 and CDR2: SGHAT and FQNNGV. For the CDR3, the DNA is TGTGCCAGCAGCCCTCTGACTAGCGGGAGAGGTGGTGAGCAGTTCTTC. Translating it yields CASSPLTSGRGGEQFF. Combining the CDR3 with reference TRBV11-2 and TRBJ2-1 gives the whole variable domain EAGVAQSPRYKIIEKRQSVAFWCNPISGHATLYWYQQILGQGPKLLIQFQNNGVVDDSQLPKDRFSAERLKGVDSTLKIQPAKLEDSAVYLCASSPLTSGRGGEQFFGPGTRLTVL.

V is TRBV9 and J is TRBJ2-5; 8 bases align to TRBD1. The length of the CDR3 is 16 residues. Germline V CDR1 and CDR2: SGDLS, YYNGEE. Trimming cost V 4 bases and J 11 bases; bases outside gene matches: 19. DNA for the CDR3: TGTGCCAGCAGCTCGACGGAATCAACAGGGGGTCAGGAGCAGTACTTC. The encoded protein is CASSSTESTGGQEQYF. Supplemented by reference TRBV9 and TRBJ2-5, the full variable domain reads DSGVTQTPKHLITATGQRVTLRCSPRSGDLSVYWYQQSLDQGLQFLIQYYNGEERAKGNILERFSAQQFPDLHSELNLSSLELGDSALYFCASSSTESTGGQEQYFGPGTRLLVL.

This chain uses TRBV7-9 with TRBJ1-3; D might be TRBD1 (5 bases). The germline V and J ends were trimmed by 3 bases and 0 bases, with 15 bases remaining between them. This CDR3 is 17 amino acids long. From germline, CDR1 is SEHNR and CDR2 FQNEAQ (reference sequence). As DNA, the CDR3 is TGTGCCAGCAGCTTCCGACAGCGAAGCCCCTCTGGAAACACCATATATTTT. Its translation: CASSFRQRSPSGNTIYF.

The chain couples TRBV14 to TRBJ1-1, with D possibly being TRBD1 (5 bases). The V and J ends lost 0 bases and 1 base respectively, with 12 bases between them. The germline gives CDR1 SGHDN, CDR2 FVKESK. The CDR3 covers 16 residues. CDR3: CASSQDWGGSNTEAFF. For the CDR3, the DNA is TGTGCCAGCAGCCAAGATTGGGGGGGGTCGAACACTGAAGCTTTCTTT.

This rearrangement joins TRBV28 to TRBJ2-3; D unresolved. Germline values: CDR1 MDHEN, CDR2 SYDVKM. V was trimmed by 6 bases and J by 5 bases, leaving 3 bases between them. The CDR3 contains 10 residues. The CDR3 is CASSQDTQYF. The CDR3 DNA sequence: TGTGCCAGCAGCCAAGATACGCAGTATTTT.

This clone was detected a few times. This chain uses TRBV27 with TRBJ2-5; TRBD2 agrees at 11 bases. Germline V gene lookup returns CDR1 MNHEY and CDR2 SMNVEV (reference sequence). This CDR3 is 15 amino acids long. The ends lost 5 bases at V and 2 bases at J; junction bases unmatched: 4. Here the CDR3 reads CASSPGTSGQETQYF. The CDR3 nucleotides read TGTGCCAGCAGTCCTGGGACTAGCGGACAAGAGACCCAGTACTTC.

The chain has TRBV7-8 and TRBJ2-2, with 8 bases matching TRBD1. With V trimmed by 5 bases and J by 7 bases, 15 bases remained unmatched. Germline V gene lookup returns CDR1 SGHVS and CDR2 FQNEAQ. The length of the CDR3 is 17 residues. The CDR3 DNA reads TGTGCCAGCAGCCTCCGGGACAGGATGCTCTTAGGCGGGGAGCTGTTTTTT. This translates into CASSLRDRMLLGGELFF. The variable domain in full, completed from reference TRBV7-8 and TRBJ2-2, reads GAGVSQSPRYKVAKRGQDVALRCDPISGHVSLFWYQQALGQGPEFLTYFQNEAQLDKSGLPSDRFFAERPEGSVSTLKIQRTQQEDSAVYLCASSLRDRMLLGGELFFGEGSRLTVL.

The V gene is TRBV5-1, the J gene TRBJ1-2, with TRBD1 matching over 12 bases. With V trimmed by 3 bases and J by 6 bases, 6 bases remained unmatched. This CDR3 has 15 amino acids. CDR1 and CDR2 (germline): SGHRS, YFSETQ. The CDR3, as DNA: TGCGCCAGCAGCTGGGGGGACAGGGGGCAGGATGGCTACACCTTC. The encoded protein is CASSWGDRGQDGYTF.

This clone was counted between two and nine times. V usage is TRBV5-5 and J usage is TRBJ1-3; D might be TRBD1 (5 bases). The germline V gene has CDR1 SGHKS and CDR2 YYEKEE (reference sequence). The germline V and J ends were trimmed by 0 bases and 2 bases, with 12 bases remaining between them. The CDR3 consists of 16 residues. In DNA form, the CDR3 reads TGTGCCAGCAGCTTGGGCTTCGGGGGGACTGGAAACACCATATATTTT. Its protein product is CASSLGFGGTGNTIYF. The entire variable domain, with the rest obtained from reference TRBV5-5 and TRBJ1-3, is as follows: DAGVTQSPTHLIKTRGQQVTLRCSPISGHKSVSWYQQVLGQGPQFIFQYYEKEERGRGNFPDRFSARQFPNYSSELNVNALLLGDSALYLCASSLGFGGTGNTIYFGEGSWLTVV.

The gene calls are TRBV4-2 and TRBJ1-1; D is unresolved. The CDR3 runs to 14 residues. The germline V and J ends were trimmed by 1 base and 1 base, with 7 bases remaining between them. CDR1 LGHNA and CDR2 YNFKEQ come from the germline V gene. In DNA form, the CDR3 reads TGTGCCAGCAGCCAAGGGAACAGGAACACTGAAGCTTTCTTT. Translating gives CASSQGNRNTEAFF.

The chain uses TRBV5-4 and TRBJ2-5; 14 bases map to TRBD2. The J call may be incorrect, as the DNA end agrees better with TRBJ2-7. The V gene's germline CDR1 is SGHNT and CDR2 YYREEE (reference sequence). The CDR3 contains 19 residues. The DNA for the CDR3 is TGTGCCAGCAGCTCGCATAAGGGACTAGCGGGAGTAGTCGTGAACGAGCAGTACTTC. Translation gives CASSSHKGLAGVVVNEQYF.

The chain carries TRBV7-9 and TRBJ2-3, with TRBD2 identical over 11 bases. Germline V CDR1 and CDR2: SEHNR, FQNEAQ (reference sequence). CDR3 length: 15 residues. Trimming at V came to 4 bases and at J to 3 bases, leaving 3 bases not matched to a gene. The CDR3 coding sequence is TGTGCCAGCAGCTCACTAGCGGGAGCGACAGATACGCAGTATTTT. Translation: CASSSLAGATDTQYF.

CDR3 residues: CASSVYMGGVTDTQYF. The CDR3 nucleotides are TGTGCCAGCAGCGTATACATGGGAGGAGTCACAGATACGCAGTATTTT. This chain connects TRBV9 to TRBJ2-3, with D maybe TRBD2 (6 bases). Trimming cost V 1 base and J 2 bases, with 14 bases left between them. Germline V gene lookup returns CDR1 SGDLS and CDR2 YYNGEE. The CDR3 is 16 amino acids.

This chain links TRBV7-9 with TRBJ2-7; TRBD2 agrees at 11 bases. This CDR3 contains 15 residues. V was clipped by 10 bases and J by 4 bases; unmatched bases: 12. In germline, CDR1 is SEHNR, CDR2 FQNEAQ (reference sequence). The CDR3: CAITSGASGRYEQYF. CDR3 nucleotide sequence: TGTGCCATCACTTCAGGGGCTAGCGGGAGGTACGAGCAGTACTTC.